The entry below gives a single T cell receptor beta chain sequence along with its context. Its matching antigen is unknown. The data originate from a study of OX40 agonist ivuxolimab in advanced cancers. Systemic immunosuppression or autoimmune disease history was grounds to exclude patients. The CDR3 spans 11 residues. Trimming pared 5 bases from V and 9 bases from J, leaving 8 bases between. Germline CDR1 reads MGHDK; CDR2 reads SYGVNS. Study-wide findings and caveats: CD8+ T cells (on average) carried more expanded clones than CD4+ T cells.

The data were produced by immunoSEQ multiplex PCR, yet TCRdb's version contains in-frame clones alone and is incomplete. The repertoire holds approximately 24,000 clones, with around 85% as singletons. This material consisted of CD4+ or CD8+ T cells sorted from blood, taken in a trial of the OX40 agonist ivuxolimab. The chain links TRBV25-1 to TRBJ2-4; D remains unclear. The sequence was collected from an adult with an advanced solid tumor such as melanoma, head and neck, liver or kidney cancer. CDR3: CASSFSTIQYF. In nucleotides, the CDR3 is TGTGCCAGCAGTTTCAGTACCATTCAGTACTTC.